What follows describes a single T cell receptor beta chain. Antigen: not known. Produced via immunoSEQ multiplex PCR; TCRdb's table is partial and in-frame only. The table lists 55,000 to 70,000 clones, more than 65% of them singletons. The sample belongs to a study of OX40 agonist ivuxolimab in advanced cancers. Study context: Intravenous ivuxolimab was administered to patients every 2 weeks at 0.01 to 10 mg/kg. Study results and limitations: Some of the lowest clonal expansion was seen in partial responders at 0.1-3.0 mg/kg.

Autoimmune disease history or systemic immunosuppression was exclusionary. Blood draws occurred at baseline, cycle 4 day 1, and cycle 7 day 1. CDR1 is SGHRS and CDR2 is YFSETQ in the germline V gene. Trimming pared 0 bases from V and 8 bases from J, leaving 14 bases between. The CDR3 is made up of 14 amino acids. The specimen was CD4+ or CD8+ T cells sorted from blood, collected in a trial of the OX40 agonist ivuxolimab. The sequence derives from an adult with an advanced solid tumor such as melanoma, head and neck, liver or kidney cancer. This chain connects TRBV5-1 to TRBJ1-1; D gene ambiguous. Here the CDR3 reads CASSLGWTAVEAFF. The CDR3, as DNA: TGCGCCAGCAGCTTGGGGTGGACCGCCGTAGAAGCTTTCTTT.